This T cell receptor beta chain is from a study of beta chain features in type 1 diabetes (dated by TCRdb to 2016 to 2018). Regarding the complete study: Mean age, gender distribution, total cell number and subset yield were not different between patients and healthy donors. In the study, recently diagnosed type 1 diabetes patients and matched healthy donors were compared on the TCRB repertoires of their sorted circulating CD4+ T cell subsets. Regulatory and stem cell-like memory subsets were obtained from only 8 patients and about 8 healthy donors, while naive and central memory subsets were obtained from all 28 donors. A total of roughly 100 million sorted cells were examined across all samples, and the number of cells per subset was strongly correlated with RNA yield. Points the paper makes about the study in general: Shorter templates might have been favored by PCR, but patient and control samples were amplified and corrected together, so both groups would have been affected equally by any skew. The naive, central memory and regulatory TCRB repertoires appeared to resemble one another more closely among patients than among healthy donors. At VDJ recombination sites, patients with type 1 diabetes made fewer insertions and deleted more nucleotides, a pattern implying thymic rearrangement abnormalities. A moderate but significant shortening of TCRB CDR3 length was observed in type 1 diabetes patients in all four CD4+ subsets. Because cDNA rather than genomic DNA was sequenced, highly expressing activated cells could have been over-represented, although no difference in activation and CD3 levels was found between groups. HLA sub-analyses involved small numbers of individuals, so any influence of HLA type on TCRB rearrangement remained unresolved.

From each donor, a single peripheral blood sample of approximately 120 mL on average was drawn into heparinised tubes. Naive, central memory, regulatory and stem cell-like memory CD4+ T cells were sorted on a BD FACSAria II using a panel including CD45RO, CCR7, CD25, CD127, CD95 and CD27. Purity was above 98% for every sorted population. PBMCs were isolated right away by Lymphoprep density gradient centrifugation and were stained directly, without culture. Samples were stained and sorted in pairs, with one healthy donor and one patient per experiment, so that batch effects were minimized. The High Capacity cDNA Reverse Transcription Kit was used to reverse transcribe all of the isolated RNA, meaning that expressed TCRB transcripts were what got sequenced. Naive, central memory and regulatory T cell samples underwent deep immunoSEQ sequencing, averaging about 3.57 million total reads per sample. Sorted cells were lysed in RLT buffer, and RNA was extracted using DNase-treated RNeasy Micro or Mini kits according to cell number. Each cell subset was processed separately to prevent cross-contamination, with patient and healthy donor samples processed together. The immunoSEQ multiplex PCR was used to amplify TCRB sequences from cDNA, generating 87-bp fragments that spanned the CDR3 region. Sequencing of the amplicons was performed on the Illumina HiSeq platform. Under the source paper's analysis protocol: Synthetic template baselines were used to correct PCR bias computationally, reads within Hamming distance 2 were collapsed, and singletons that could not be merged were discarded. Reads were aligned against IMGT to assign V, D and J genes, CDR3 length and insertions or deletions at six rearrangement sites. Clonotype counts were normalized to sorted cell number within each subset before computing true diversity and Gini coefficients with the tcR R package. Repertoire sharing was quantified using the overlap coefficient calculated on TCRB nucleotide sequences. As a proxy for the pre-selection repertoire, out-of-frame TCRB sequences from naive cells were analyzed. TCRdb provides this immuneACCESS table in a form limited to in-frame rearrangements. Some clones are lacking; in checked studies, under half of them reflect an unresolved V gene, and why the rest are absent is not known. V and J calls and clone size come straight from that table; D and trimming were deduced from the DNA. This sample comprises 300,000 to 350,000 clones, roughly a fifth of them detected only once. The leading ten clones occupy under 0.05% of the sample.

Note on this clone: Its specific antigen is unknown. No much larger clone exists at a distance of one base, and base qualities are not known.

Reading from cysteine to phenylalanine, the CDR3 counts 13 amino acids. CDR3 DNA is the only sequence kept; it has 39 bases, read in frame from the first base. V is cut by 4 bases and J by 4 bases, and the space between the germline ends is 13 bases. CDR1 and CDR2, per the germline V gene (reference sequence), are GTSNPN and SVGIG. The V and J segments used are TRBV30 and TRBJ1-1; confidence is insufficient to name the D gene. The specimen was naive CD4+ T cells from blood. Interpreted using the paper, the cell subset or site label stands for: true naive CD4+ T cells. The receptor's source is a woman aged 18-30 years in good health. The base sequence is TGTGCCTGGAAGGAGGCAGCGGGCACTGAAGCTTTCTTT. It translates as CAWKEAAGTEAFF.